The sequence of this T cell receptor beta chain was determined in a study of regulatory and conventional T cells in breast cancer (dated by TCRdb to 2015 to 2017). The library was built by means of PCR. The run used an Illumina MiSeq. TCRdb took the public reads, trimmed them with fastp at Q25, ran MiXCR for clone calling and kept in-frame beta chains. One record per CDR3 amino acid sequence lists the most common genes and DNA. This sample comprises more than 15,000 distinct CDR3 sequences, 25% to 40% of them detected only once. Of the sample, roughly 1.5% falls within the top ten clones. The CDR3 contains 15 residues, cysteine and phenylalanine counted. Only the CDR3 region is kept as DNA, spanning 45 bases read in frame from base 1. The germline V gene provides CDR1 SGHRS and CDR2 YFSETQ. A word on this clonotype: Its antigen specificity is not known. Its ends do not fully match the called genes, so a read error is possible.

Specimen: conventional T cells from blood. The rearrangement joined TRBV5-1 to TRBJ2-5; the D gene may be TRBD1 or TRBD2, since each aligns over 5 bases. This clonotype originated in a female donor in good health. The encoded CDR3 is CTSSPRDGGTETQYF. The nucleotide sequence reads as follows: TGCACCAGCAGCCCCCGGGACGGTGGGACGGAGACCCAGTACTTC.